The 31 T cell receptor beta chains listed next were all sequenced from one sample in a study of cytomegalovirus exposure and HLA in healthy donors. PCR employed 60 Vbeta and 13 Jbeta primers. Data came from immunoSEQ multiplex PCR; TCRdb stores just in-frame clones and leaves some out. The profile shows 150,000 to 200,000 clones, around 77% of them singletons. Sequencing used PBMCs. These receptors were taken from a man between 35 and 55 years old in good health and CMV-seronegative.

To note about this clone: The junction differs from germline at one of its ends, possibly a read error. The chain uses TRBV7-3 and TRBJ2-6; a possible D gene is TRBD2 (6 bases). Germline V gene lookup returns CDR1 SGHTA and CDR2 FQGTGA. The length of the CDR3 is 16 residues. The CDR3 region is CASSLGGMVGANGLTF. The CDR3 bases are TGTGCCAGCAGCTTAGGAGGGATGGTTGGGGCCAACGGCCTGACTTTC.

This clone turned up a few times. The chain links TRBV27 to TRBJ2-5; 7 positions match TRBD1. The ends lost 3 bases at V and 7 bases at J; junction bases unmatched: 8. Germline CDR1 MNHEY, CDR2 SMNVEV (reference sequence). CDR3 size: 14 residues. The CDR3 DNA follows: TGTGCCAGCAGTTTCGTGCAGGGGGTCTCGACCCAGTACTTC. Its protein is CASSFVQGVSTQYF.

The chain joins TRBV27 to TRBJ2-5; 7 nucleotides align to TRBD1. The germline V gene encodes CDR1 MNHEY and CDR2 SMNVEV (reference sequence). CDR3 size: 14 residues. The ends lost 4 bases at V and 7 bases at J; junction bases unmatched: 9. The CDR3 coding sequence is TGTGCCAGCAGTTCCCGGACAGGCGTGGGGACCCAGTACTTC. Encoded protein: CASSSRTGVGTQYF.

The chain joins TRBV18 to TRBJ1-5; D is undetermined. CDR1 is KGHSH and CDR2 is LQKENI in the germline V gene. Trimming left V 6 bases short and J 2 bases short, with 8 bases between. The CDR3 contains 13 residues. CDR3 loop: CASSRQGNQPQHF. In nucleotides, the CDR3 is TGTGCCAGCTCCCGACAAGGCAATCAGCCCCAGCATTTT.

This clone appeared a single time. This rearrangement joins TRBV10-3 to TRBJ1-1; no clear D. Trimming left V 4 bases short and J 8 bases short, with 14 bases between. Germline assignment: CDR1 ENHRY and CDR2 SYGVKD. This CDR3 spans 13 amino acids. CDR3 sequence reads: CAISGGAWAEAFF. The CDR3 bases are TGTGCCATCAGTGGGGGAGCTTGGGCCGAAGCTTTCTTT.

The genes are TRBV9 and TRBJ2-7; D possibly corresponds to TRBD2 (6 bases). The V gene's germline CDR1 is SGDLS and CDR2 YYNGEE. CDR3 size: 17 residues. V was pared by 2 bases and J by 0 bases, with 18 bases between. This CDR3 is CASSVPPQRAHSYEQYV. CDR3 coding DNA: TGTGCCAGCAGCGTCCCGCCACAGCGGGCACACTCCTACGAGCAGTACGTC.

The gene calls are TRBV20-1 and TRBJ2-7; D remains unclear. This CDR3 is 11 amino acids long. V lost 0 bases to trimming and J lost 6 bases, with 6 bases between them. Germline V gene data show CDR1 as DFQATT and CDR2 as SNEGSKA (reference sequence). The CDR3 coding sequence is TGCAGTGCTAGAGACGCGGTCGAGCAGTACTTC. Its translation is CSARDAVEQYF.

The chain recombines TRBV25-1 with TRBJ2-5, with 7 bases lining up with TRBD1. Germline trimming cut 3 bases from V and 2 bases from J; bases unmatched to any gene: 9. The germline V gene has CDR1 MGHDK and CDR2 SYGVNS. This CDR3 region has 16 residues. CDR3 nucleotide sequence: TGTGCCAGCAGTGAGTCCCTACAGGGGATACAAGAGACCCAGTACTTC. This encodes CASSESLQGIQETQYF. Full variable domain (rest looked up from reference TRBV25-1 and TRBJ2-5): EADIYQTPRYLVIGTGKKITLECSQTMGHDKMYWYQQDPGMELHLIHYSYGVNSTEKGDLSSESTVSRIRTEHFPLTLESARPSHTSQYLCASSESLQGIQETQYFGPGTRLLVL.

This sequence joins TRBV2 and TRBJ2-7; maybe TRBD2 (5 bases). The CDR3 covers 14 residues. V lost 7 bases and J 7 bases, leaving 20 bases between the germline ends. From germline, CDR1 is SNHLY and CDR2 FYNNEI. This CDR3 reads CASIGPLWPGEQYF. In DNA, the CDR3 is TGTGCCAGCATCGGTCCCCTTTGGCCGGGGGAGCAGTACTTC.

This clone was detected only a few times. This chain links TRBV7-8 with TRBJ2-1; D perhaps matches TRBD2 (5 bases). From germline, CDR1 is SGHVS and CDR2 FQNEAQ. The ends were cut back, 2 bases at V and 0 bases at J, with 11 bases in the middle. The CDR3 is made up of 16 amino acids. CDR3 protein: CASSLRTGSSYNEQFF. The CDR3 nucleotides are TGTGCCAGCAGCTTAAGGACGGGAAGCTCCTACAATGAGCAGTTCTTC.

CDR3 region: CASSLGRGFQPQHF. The CDR3 DNA follows: TGTGCCAGCAGCTTGGGGAGGGGGTTTCAGCCCCAGCATTTT. V and J are TRBV7-9 and TRBJ1-5, with a weak D call TRBD1 (6 bases). Germline values: CDR1 SEHNR, CDR2 FQNEAQ (reference sequence). There are 14 residues in the CDR3. Trimming removed 3 bases at V and 6 bases at J, with 12 bases between.

CDR3 DNA: TGTGCCAGCAGCCCCAAACTAGCGGGTAATGAGCAGTTCTTC. Protein product: CASSPKLAGNEQFF. The chain combines TRBV13 with TRBJ2-1; TRBD2 matches at 9 bases. Germline values: CDR1 PRHDT, CDR2 FYEKMQ (reference sequence). The J segment lost 7 bases and the V segment lost 5 bases, leaving 6 bases of the junction unmatched. The CDR3 sequence is 14 residues long. Combining the CDR3 with reference TRBV13 and TRBJ2-1 gives the whole variable domain AAGVIQSPRHLIKEKRETATLKCYPIPRHDTVYWYQQGPGQDPQFLISFYEKMQSDKGSIPDRFSAQQFSDYHSELNMSSLELGDSALYFCASSPKLAGNEQFFGPGTRLTVL.

The rearrangement links TRBV7-3 to TRBJ2-3; TRBD1 agrees at 7 bases. Trimming at V came to 2 bases and at J to 6 bases, leaving 5 bases not matched to a gene. CDR1 is SGHTA, CDR2 FQGTGA, per germline. The CDR3 runs 14 residues. The CDR3 nucleotides are TGTGCCAGCAGCTTAGACAGGGTCGGGGATACGCAGTATTTT. This sequence encodes CASSLDRVGDTQYF.

The chain carries TRBV5-6 and TRBJ2-7; 10 bases line up with TRBD1. V lost 1 base, J lost 5 bases, and 6 bases stayed unmatched. CDR3 length: 15 amino acids. Germline values: CDR1 SGHDT, CDR2 YYEEEE. The CDR3 DNA reads TGTGCCAGCAGCTTGAAATGGGACAGGGGCGACGAGCAGTACTTC. Translating it yields CASSLKWDRGDEQYF. The full variable domain, completed using reference TRBV5-6 and TRBJ2-7, is DAGVTQSPTHLIKTRGQQVTLRCSPKSGHDTVSWYQQALGQGPQFIFQYYEEEERQRGNFPDRFSGHQFPNYSSELNVNALLLGDSALYLCASSLKWDRGDEQYFGPGTRLTVT.

A few counts support this clone. The chain recombines TRBV15 with TRBJ2-5; possible D gene TRBD2, 5 bases. V lost 0 bases, J lost 5 bases, and 7 bases lay in between. CDR1 is LNHNV, CDR2 YYDKDF, per germline (reference sequence). The CDR3 sequence is 13 residues long. The DNA of the CDR3 is TGTGCCACCAGCAGAGATGAGCGGGAGACCCAGTACTTC. It is translated as CATSRDERETQYF.

The CDR3 sequence is CASSVAGADQETQYF. In DNA form, the CDR3 reads TGTGCCAGCAGCGTAGCAGGAGCGGATCAAGAGACCCAGTACTTC. This rearrangement joins TRBV9 to TRBJ2-5, with D tentatively TRBD2 (5 bases). V lost 0 bases to trimming and J lost 2 bases, with 11 bases between them. Germline CDR1 SGDLS, CDR2 YYNGEE. The CDR3 spans 15 residues.

This clone was counted a single time. The rearrangement links TRBV13 to TRBJ2-7; 7 bases agree with TRBD2. The V gene end was trimmed by 9 bases and the J gene end by 2 bases; junction bases not matched to a gene: 10. The CDR3 length is 14 residues. CDR1 PRHDT and CDR2 FYEKMQ come from the germline V gene (reference sequence). The CDR3 DNA reads TGTGCCAGTCATGAAGGGAGGGGTCCCTACGAGCAGTACTTC. This codes for CASHEGRGPYEQYF.

The chain has TRBV21-1 and TRBJ2-1; TRBD2 is taken as the D call from the table, unchecked against the DNA. TRBV21-1 is reported as a pseudogene. The CDR3 extends over 17 amino acids. The CDR3 DNA is TGTGCCAGCAGCAAAAGGGCGGGGTGCGGGAGGGCCTTCCTACAGTTCTTC. Its translation: CASSKRAGCGRAFLQFF.

This clone was seen more than once but under ten times. This sequence joins TRBV28 and TRBJ2-2; 7 positions match TRBD1. V lost 7 bases, J lost 4 bases, and 9 bases stayed unmatched. The germline gives CDR1 MDHEN, CDR2 SYDVKM. The CDR3 totals 15 residues. The CDR3, as DNA: TGTGCCAGCATCGAAACGGGACAGCTCACCGGGGAGCTGTTTTTT. Its protein is CASIETGQLTGELFF.

This clone has more than one count but fewer than ten. The chain uses TRBV10-3 and TRBJ1-1, with 9 bases identical to TRBD1. Per the germline V gene, CDR1 is ENHRY and CDR2 is SYGVKD. This CDR3 has 14 amino acids. Trimming cost V 0 bases and J 5 bases; bases outside gene matches: 1. The CDR3 sequence is CAISESGQGTEAFF. The CDR3 DNA is TGTGCCATCAGTGAGTCGGGACAGGGAACTGAAGCTTTCTTT.

This clone was observed once. The V call is TRBV7-9, the J call TRBJ1-1; D perhaps matches TRBD1 (5 bases). The CDR3 length is 14 residues. CDR1 is SEHNR, CDR2 FQNEAQ, per germline (reference sequence). The ends were cut back, 4 bases at V and 5 bases at J, with 14 bases in the middle. The CDR3 loop is CASSYLDGGTEAFF. The CDR3 coding sequence is TGTGCCAGCAGCTATCTAGACGGGGGGACTGAAGCTTTCTTT.

The rearrangement links TRBV6-6 to TRBJ2-5, with 8 bases lining up with TRBD1. The CDR3 is made up of 15 amino acids. Looked up from germline, CDR1 is MNHNY and CDR2 is SVGAGI (reference sequence). The J segment lost 6 bases and the V segment lost 2 bases, leaving 8 bases of the junction unmatched. CDR3 in DNA: TGTGCCAGCAGTTACGGAACTTCAGGGGGCAAGACCCAGTACTTC. Encoded protein: CASSYGTSGGKTQYF.

The chain carries TRBV7-2 and TRBJ1-5; maybe TRBD1 (5 bases). CDR3 length: 16 amino acids. V lost 2 bases and J lost 4, with 15 bases in between. CDR1 and CDR2 from the germline V gene are SGHTA and FQGNSA. The CDR3 DNA reads TGTGCCAGCAGCTTACAGGGTTCTACTACGAATCAGCCCCAGCATTTT. It yields the protein CASSLQGSTTNQPQHF.

This chain joins TRBV19 and TRBJ2-2; no firm D call. The CDR3 runs to 13 residues. The germline V and J ends were trimmed by 5 bases and 7 bases, with 11 bases remaining between them. Germline CDR1 LNHDA, CDR2 SQIVND (reference sequence). CDR3 region: CASSPSKSGELFF. As DNA, the CDR3 is TGTGCCAGTAGTCCGTCCAAGAGCGGGGAGCTGTTTTTT. The full variable domain, with the rest looked up from reference TRBV19 and TRBJ2-2, is DGGITQSPKYLFRKEGQNVTLSCEQNLNHDAMYWYRQDPGQGLRLIYYSQIVNDFQKGDIAEGYSVSREKKESFPLTVTSAQKNPTAFYLCASSPSKSGELFFGEGSRLTVL.

The rearrangement links TRBV6-1 to TRBJ2-7, with 11 bases matching TRBD2. Germline loops: CDR1 MNHNS, CDR2 SASEGT. After removal of 0 bases from V and 6 bases from J, the junction contained 7 bases not matched to a gene. The CDR3 spans 16 residues. The CDR3 loop reads CASSEAFGTSGFEQYV. The CDR3 DNA is TGTGCCAGCAGTGAAGCTTTTGGGACTAGCGGTTTCGAGCAGTACGTC.

The V gene is TRBV7-8, the J gene TRBJ2-1, with 10 bases matching TRBD2. The CDR3 totals 14 residues. Per germline, CDR1 SGHVS and CDR2 FQNEAQ. Trimming took 5 bases from V and 9 from J; bases not matched to a gene: 7. CDR3: CASSNSGRPPEQFF. Written as DNA, the CDR3 is TGTGCCAGCAGCAATAGCGGGAGGCCCCCTGAGCAGTTCTTC.

As regards this clone: The junction differs from germline at one of its ends, possibly a read error. V is TRBV7-9 and J is TRBJ1-1; 9 nucleotides align to TRBD1. The CDR3 covers 15 residues. Germline CDR1 is SEHNR and CDR2 is FQNEAQ (reference sequence). CDR3 residues: CASSATGGSALGGFF. The CDR3 bases are TGTGCCAGCAGCGCAACAGGGGGCTCTGCCTTAGGGGGATTTTTT.

This clone was seen once. The rearrangement joins TRBV14 to TRBJ2-7; TRBD1 matches at 7 bases. Germline-derived CDR1 and CDR2 are SGHDN and FVKESK. The V and J ends lost 4 bases and 1 base, in that order; junction bases with no gene match: 13. The CDR3 spans 17 residues. The CDR3 DNA reads as TGTGCCAGCAGCCCTAGCTTAGGCAGGGGGAGTTCCTACGAGCAGTACTTC. As protein: CASSPSLGRGSSYEQYF.

The rearrangement joins TRBV28 to TRBJ1-2, with D unclear. CDR3 length: 11 residues. The V gene's germline CDR1 is MDHEN and CDR2 SYDVKM. V was shortened by 2 bases and J by 8 bases, with 6 bases between the two germline ends. The CDR3 loop is CASSLREGYTF. The DNA for the CDR3 is TGTGCCAGCAGTTTAAGGGAGGGCTACACCTTC.

The chain is built from TRBV27 and TRBJ2-5; 9 nucleotides line up with TRBD1. CDR3 length: 12 amino acids. The V and J ends lost 10 bases and 3 bases, in that order; junction bases with no gene match: 3. The germline CDR1 and CDR2 sequences are MNHEY and SMNVEV (reference sequence). The CDR3 region is CATGTGKETQYF. The CDR3 DNA sequence: TGTGCCACCGGGACAGGGAAAGAGACCCAGTACTTC.

The J gene is TRBJ2-7, the V gene TRBV5-6; weak D call: TRBD2 (6 bases). V was trimmed by 4 bases and J by 9 bases, leaving 14 bases between them. CDR1 SGHDT and CDR2 YYEEEE come from the germline V gene. CDR3 length equals 12 residues. This CDR3 reads CASSIRDFGQYF. The CDR3 region has the DNA TGTGCCAGCAGCATCAGGGACTTCGGGCAGTACTTC.